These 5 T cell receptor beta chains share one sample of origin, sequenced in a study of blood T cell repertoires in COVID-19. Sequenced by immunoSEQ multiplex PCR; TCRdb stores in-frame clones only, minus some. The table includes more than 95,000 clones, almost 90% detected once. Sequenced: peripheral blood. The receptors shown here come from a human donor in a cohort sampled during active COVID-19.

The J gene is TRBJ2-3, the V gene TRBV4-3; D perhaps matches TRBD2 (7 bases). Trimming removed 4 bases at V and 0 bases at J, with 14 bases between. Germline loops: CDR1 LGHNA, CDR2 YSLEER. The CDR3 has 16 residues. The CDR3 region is CASSRGPSGSTDTQYF. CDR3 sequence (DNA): TGCGCCAGCAGCCGGGGGCCTAGCGGAAGCACAGATACGCAGTATTTT.

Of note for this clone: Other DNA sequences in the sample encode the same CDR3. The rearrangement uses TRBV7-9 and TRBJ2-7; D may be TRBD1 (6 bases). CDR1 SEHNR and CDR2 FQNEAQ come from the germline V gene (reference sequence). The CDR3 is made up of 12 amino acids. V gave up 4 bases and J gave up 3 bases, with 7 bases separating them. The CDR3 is CASSSTGYEQYF. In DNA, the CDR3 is TGTGCCAGCAGCTCGACAGGCTACGAGCAGTACTTC.

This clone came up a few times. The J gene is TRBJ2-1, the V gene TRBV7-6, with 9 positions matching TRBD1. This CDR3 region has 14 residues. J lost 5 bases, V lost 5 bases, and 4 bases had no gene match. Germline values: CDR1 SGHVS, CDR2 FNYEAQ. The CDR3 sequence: CASSLGTGHNEQFF. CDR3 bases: TGTGCCAGCAGCCTCGGGACAGGGCACAATGAGCAGTTCTTC.

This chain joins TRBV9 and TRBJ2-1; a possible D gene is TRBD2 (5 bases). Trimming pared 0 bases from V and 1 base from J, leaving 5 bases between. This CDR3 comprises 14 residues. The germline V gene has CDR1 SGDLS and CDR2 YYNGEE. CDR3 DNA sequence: TGTGCCAGCAGCGTAGGCGGGTCCTACAATGAGCAGTTCTTC. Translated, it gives CASSVGGSYNEQFF.

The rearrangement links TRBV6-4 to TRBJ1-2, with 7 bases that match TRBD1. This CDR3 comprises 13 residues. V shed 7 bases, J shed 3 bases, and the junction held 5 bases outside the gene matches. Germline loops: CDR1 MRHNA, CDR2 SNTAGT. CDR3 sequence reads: CASNQGGDYGYTF. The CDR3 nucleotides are TGTGCCAGCAATCAGGGGGGAGACTATGGCTACACCTTC.